This T cell receptor beta chain was documented in a study of CD8 T cells in Susac syndrome. RNA was extracted with the RNeasy kit, and a quantity of roughly 0.5 to 1 ug was reverse transcribed using random hexamers. The immunoSEQ assay covered 54 Vbeta and 13 Jbeta segments for CDR3. Via MiXCR, TCRdb re-called the immunoSEQ multiplex PCR reads, giving one row per CDR3 protein. Of fewer than 150,000 distinct CDR3 sequences listed, nearly 95% are singletons. The material sequenced was CD8+ T cells from PBMCs. The clonotype was recovered from a human donor in good health.

The chain's CDR3 is CASSQDGGLDEQYF. The CDR3 region has the DNA TGTGCCAGCAGCCAAGACGGCGGGTTGGACGAGCAGTACTTC. The rearrangement joins TRBV3-1 to TRBJ2-7; possibly TRBD2 for D (5 bases). V was pared by 0 bases and J by 5 bases, with 11 bases between. The CDR3 extends over 14 amino acids. The germline CDR1 and CDR2 sequences are LGHDT and YNNKEL (reference sequence).